This T cell receptor beta chain was documented in a study of blood T cells in healthy people across ages. Study-level results: Age advanced and TCR beta diversity per million T cells fell, roughly linearly.

As regards this clonotype: The antigen remains unidentified.

Primers used in a second PCR of roughly 7 to 11 cycles were a sample-barcoded 5' primer and a J-beta primer mix. A single record per CDR3 protein comes from TCRdb applying MiXCR to the 5' RACE reads. The sample has approximately 1.5 million distinct CDR3 sequences; around 40% are singletons. This CDR3 comprises 14 residues. CDR1 is MNHEY and CDR2 is SMNVEV in the germline V gene (reference sequence). The chain is built from TRBV27 and TRBJ2-1; tentative D call: TRBD2 (6 bases). The last part of the DNA fits TRBJ2-7 better; the J call may be wrong. Sequenced: blood. This clonotype was sampled from a young woman in good health. The CDR3 loop reads CASSLGSSDNEQYF. The DNA for the CDR3 is TGTGCCAGCAGTTTAGGGTCTAGCGACAATGAGCAGTACTTC.